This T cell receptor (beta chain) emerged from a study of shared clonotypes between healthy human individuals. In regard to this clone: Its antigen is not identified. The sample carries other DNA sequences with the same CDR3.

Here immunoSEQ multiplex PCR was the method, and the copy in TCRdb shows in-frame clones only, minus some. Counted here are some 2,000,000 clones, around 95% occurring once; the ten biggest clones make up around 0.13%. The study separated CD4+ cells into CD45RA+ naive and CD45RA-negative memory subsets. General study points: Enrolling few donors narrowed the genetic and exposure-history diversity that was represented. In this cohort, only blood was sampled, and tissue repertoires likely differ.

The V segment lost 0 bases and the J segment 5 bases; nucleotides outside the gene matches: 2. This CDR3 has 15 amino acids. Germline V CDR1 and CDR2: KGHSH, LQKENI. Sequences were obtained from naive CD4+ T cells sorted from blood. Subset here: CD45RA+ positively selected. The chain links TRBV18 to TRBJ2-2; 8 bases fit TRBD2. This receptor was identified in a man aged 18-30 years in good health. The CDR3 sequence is CASSPPSGGTGELFF. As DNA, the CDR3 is TGTGCCAGCTCACCACCGAGCGGGGGAACCGGGGAGCTGTTTTTT.